This T cell receptor beta chain originates from a study of blood T cell repertoires in COVID-19. Cohort assignment relied on participant-reported clinical history. TCRdb's copy holds only in-frame clones and misses some; the assay was immunoSEQ multiplex PCR. The data hold 140,000 to 150,000 clones, with about 85% observed a single time. The CDR3 is made up of 14 amino acids. V dropped 1 base and J dropped 3; count of bases not matched to a gene: 1. Germline-derived CDR1 and CDR2 are LGHDT and YNNKEL (reference sequence). Sequencing used PBMCs or T cells enriched from blood (not recorded which). V usage is TRBV3-1 (or the pseudogene TRBV3-2) and J usage is TRBJ2-3; 7 nucleotides align to TRBD2. The origin of this receptor is a woman between 40 and 55 years old who had been exposed to COVID-19. CDR3 in DNA: TGTGCCAGCAGCCAAGGGGGGGGGACAGATACGCAGTATTTT. Translated, it gives CASSQGGGTDTQYF.